This T cell receptor (beta chain) was captured by sequencing in a study of T-cell memory formation after mild COVID-19. Germline V gene sequence: CDR1 MNHNY, CDR2 SVGAGI (reference sequence). Trimming stripped 2 bases from V and 1 base from J, with 8 bases between. The CDR3 has 14 residues. Constant-segment primers were used for 5'RACE, and the resulting TCR alpha and TCR beta cDNA libraries carried sample barcodes and UMIs. TCRdb itself ran the 5' RACE reads through MiXCR, one entry per CDR3 protein. The sample comprises 350,000 or so distinct CDR3 sequences, less than 25% of which are singletons, and 21% rests with the top ten. With regard to this clonotype: Its specificity is unknown.

Study-wide points: Contracting clones from day 15 to 85 had balanced CD4/CD8; later expanders favoured CD4+. Those CD4+ clones that contracted were mainly in CM and EM (CD8+ ones in EMRA).

What was sequenced was PBMCs or a T cell subset sorted from them (not recorded which). The V and J genes are TRBV6-6 and TRBJ2-5; D possibly corresponds to TRBD2 (6 bases). This clonotype was obtained from a man aged 18 to 30 who had mild COVID-19 (a few samples of this study predate the infection). Cell type and time point are not known. The CDR3 DNA is TGTGCCAGCAGTTACGGGGGGATCCAAGAGACCCAGTACTTC. This gives the protein CASSYGGIQETQYF.